The T cell receptor (beta chain) described here comes from a study of beta chain features in type 1 diabetes. About the study: All samples yielded about 100 million examined sorted cells. Study-level points and caveats: cDNA-based reads could over-represent cells with high TCR expression. Sampled from patients, naive, central memory and Treg TCRB repertoires appeared more similar than those sampled from healthy donors.

Expressed TCRB transcripts were sequenced, since all the RNA that had been isolated was reverse transcribed. Data came from immunoSEQ multiplex PCR; TCRdb stores just in-frame clones and leaves some out. The sample has around 320,000 clones; 14% are singletons. Markers CD45RO/CCR7/CD25/CD127/CD95/CD27 served to sort CD4+ naive, central memory, regulatory and stem cell-like memory cells. CDR3 length equals 15 residues. Germline V gene sequence: CDR1 SGHDN, CDR2 FVKESK. V gave up 1 base and J gave up 0 bases; unmatched junction bases: 1. In the case of this clone: Its antigen is as yet unknown.

Sequenced: central memory CD4+ T cells from blood. V usage is TRBV14 and J usage is TRBJ2-5, with 8 bases aligning to TRBD2. The clonotype was recovered from a man aged 30 to 39 in good health. The CDR3, as DNA: TGTGCCAGCAGCCAAGGCGGGGGGTACCAAGAGACCCAGTACTTC. Its translation: CASSQGGGYQETQYF.